These 18 T cell receptor beta chains were all obtained from the same sample, sequenced in a study of response to subunit inactivated influenza vaccine. TCRdb re-called the RT-PCR reads through MiXCR, storing one row per CDR3 protein. The table includes 450,000 to 500,000 distinct CDR3 sequences, around 9.9% detected once. The sample was PBMCs from blood, taken roughly 46 days after vaccination. The source of these receptors is a man between 45 and 60 years old who received an inactivated influenza vaccine.

This clonotype was found a few times. The chain combines TRBV28 with TRBJ1-5; possibly TRBD1 for D (6 bases). With 6 bases removed from V and 0 bases from J, the gap between germline ends came to 18 bases. Per germline, CDR1 MDHEN and CDR2 SYDVKM. This CDR3 has 17 amino acids. The CDR3 sequence: CASSQIRGAYSNQPQHF. The CDR3 nucleotides read TGTGCCAGCAGCCAAATAAGGGGGGCCTATAGCAATCAGCCCCAGCATTTT.

The V and J genes are TRBV10-3 and TRBJ2-1; D uncertain. Germline V lookup: CDR1 ENHRY, CDR2 SYGVKD. V dropped 3 bases and J dropped 8 bases, with 8 bases sitting between them. This CDR3 has 12 residues. The CDR3 DNA sequence: TGTGCCATCAGTGAATGGTCGGATGAGCAGTTCTTC. Translation gives CAISEWSDEQFF.

The rearrangement links TRBV7-2 to TRBJ2-3, with D possibly being TRBD2 (5 bases). The CDR3 sequence is 18 residues long. In germline, CDR1 is SGHTA, CDR2 FQGNSA. V was shortened by 0 bases and J by 0 bases, with 16 bases between the two germline ends. The CDR3 DNA follows: TGTGCCAGCAGCTTAGCGCTGGTCTCGGGCGGGAGCACAGATACGCAGTATTTT. Its protein is CASSLALVSGGSTDTQYF.

To note about this clonotype: Its ends do not fully match the called genes, so a read error is possible. J is TRBJ2-5 and V is TRBV7-9; D tentatively fits TRBD1 or TRBD2 (6 bases each). Looked up from germline, CDR1 is SEHNR and CDR2 is FQNEAQ (reference sequence). The length of the CDR3 is 14 residues. This CDR3 is CARSSGGGTETQYF. The CDR3 DNA reads TGTGCCAGGAGCTCCGGGGGCGGGACGGAGACCCAGTACTTC. Using reference TRBV7-9 and TRBJ2-5 for the parts outside the CDR3, the full variable domain is DTGVSQNPRHKITKRGQNVTFRCDPISEHNRLYWYRQTLGQGPEFLTYFQNEAQLEKSRLLSDRFSAERPKGSFSTLEIQRTEQGDSAMYLCARSSGGGTETQYFGPGTRLLVL.

Many counts were recorded for this clonotype. The rearrangement uses TRBV5-1 and TRBJ2-1, with a tentative D call TRBD2 (6 bases). Germline CDR1 reads SGHRS; CDR2 reads YFSETQ. Trimming shortened V by 4 bases and J by 3 bases, and 17 bases separated the two germline ends. The CDR3 is 16 residues long. This chain's CDR3 is CASSTLTGAYYNEQFF. As DNA, the CDR3 is TGCGCCAGCAGCACACTAACGGGAGCCTACTACAATGAGCAGTTCTTC.

In this sample, this clonotype turned up many times. The V and J genes are TRBV10-3 and TRBJ2-7; D tentatively reads TRBD1 or TRBD2 (6 bases each). The V gene lost 3 bases and the J gene lost 0 bases, with 9 bases spanning the gap. Germline-derived CDR1 and CDR2 are ENHRY and SYGVKD. CDR3 length: 14 residues. The CDR3 loop is CAISESGASYEQYF. The CDR3 region has the DNA TGTGCCATCAGTGAATCGGGGGCCTCCTACGAGCAGTACTTC.

This chain links TRBV2 with TRBJ2-3; D is unresolved. Germline V lookup: CDR1 SNHLY, CDR2 FYNNEI. V lost 5 bases to trimming and J lost 0 bases, with 15 bases between them. The CDR3 spans 16 residues. CDR3 sequence (DNA): TGTGCCAGCAGTCTAATTGGCAAGACTAGCACAGATACGCAGTATTTT. Amino acid sequence: CASSLIGKTSTDTQYF.

This clonotype was seen a handful of times. The rearrangement joins TRBV2 to TRBJ2-1; no firm D call. The CDR3 totals 16 residues. Germline V gene lookup returns CDR1 SNHLY and CDR2 FYNNEI. Trimming stripped 7 bases from V and 0 bases from J, with 16 bases between. CDR3 sequence reads: CASNRILVSSYNEQFF. The CDR3 DNA sequence: TGTGCCAGCAATAGAATTCTGGTGAGCTCCTACAATGAGCAGTTCTTC.

This clonotype was detected a few times. The CDR3 protein is CASSLPTGDTGELFF. The CDR3, as DNA: TGTGCCAGCAGTTTACCGACAGGGGATACCGGGGAGCTGTTTTTT. The chain is built from TRBV28 and TRBJ2-2; TRBD1 matches at 8 bases. Germline V lookup: CDR1 MDHEN, CDR2 SYDVKM. V lost 2 bases, J lost 5 bases, and 4 bases stayed unmatched. This CDR3 region has 15 residues.

This clonotype has ten or more counts. Germline and junction disagree at one end, which may indicate a read error. The chain has TRBV7-2 and TRBJ2-1; 11 nucleotides line up with TRBD2. Per germline, CDR1 SGHTA and CDR2 FQGNSA. The CDR3 has 17 amino acids. CDR3 DNA: TGTGCCAGCAGCCTAGCCGGGACTAGCGGTCTCTACAATGAGCAGTTCTTC. Protein sequence: CASSLAGTSGLYNEQFF.

The rearrangement links TRBV12-3 or TRBV12-4 to TRBJ2-4; D remains ambiguous. Trimming stripped 3 bases from V and 0 bases from J, with 12 bases between. CDR3 length equals 16 residues. The CDR3 protein is CASSLEETLAKNIQYF. The CDR3 nucleotides read TGTGCCAGCAGTTTGGAAGAAACCCTAGCCAAAAACATTCAGTACTTC.

There are a few counts of this clonotype. The chain recombines TRBV7-2 with TRBJ2-3; TRBD1 or TRBD2 may be the D gene (6 bases each). The CDR3 is 15 residues long. Trimming pared 4 bases from V and 5 bases from J, leaving 16 bases between. Per germline, CDR1 SGHTA and CDR2 FQGNSA. CDR3 bases: TGTGCCAGCAGCTCCTTGGGGGGCGTGGGAGATACGCAGTATTTT. Translation: CASSSLGGVGDTQYF. The whole variable domain, filled in from reference TRBV7-2 and TRBJ2-3, reads GAGVSQSPSNKVTEKGKDVELRCDPISGHTALYWYRQSLGQGLEFLIYFQGNSAPDKSGLPSDRFSAERTGGSVSTLTIQRTQQEDSAVYLCASSSLGGVGDTQYFGPGTRLTVL.

The rearrangement links TRBV2 to TRBJ2-1, with D unresolved. The germline CDR1 and CDR2 sequences are SNHLY and FYNNEI. This CDR3 spans 11 amino acids. Trimming took off 7 bases at V and 8 bases at J, with 9 bases between the two ends. The CDR3 DNA sequence: TGTGCCAGCATGGGGTGGGATGAGCAGTTCTTC. Protein product: CASMGWDEQFF. Based on the CDR3 plus reference TRBV2 and TRBJ2-1, the full variable domain is EPEVTQTPSHQVTQMGQEVILRCVPISNHLYFYWYRQILGQKVEFLVSFYNNEISEKSEIFDDQFSVERPDGSNFTLKIRSTKLEDSAMYFCASMGWDEQFFGPGTRLTVL.

The chain joins TRBV6-1 to TRBJ2-1; D could derive from TRBD1 or TRBD2 (6 bases each). Germline CDR1 and CDR2: MNHNS and SASEGT. Trimming took 6 bases from V and 5 from J, leaving 14 bases between them. The CDR3 is 14 residues long. This CDR3 is CASRWTAGNNEQFF. Here the CDR3 DNA reads TGTGCCAGCAGGTGGACAGCGGGTAACAATGAGCAGTTCTTC.

This clonotype was seen repeatedly, ten times or more. The chain uses TRBV20-1 and TRBJ1-4, with D hard to call. V was trimmed by 0 bases and J by 11 bases, leaving 13 bases between them. Germline V lookup: CDR1 DFQATT, CDR2 SNEGSKA (reference sequence). This CDR3 is 13 amino acids long. CDR3 nucleotide sequence: TGCAGTGCTAGAGATAATACATTATCCAAACTGTTTTTT. Translated, it gives CSARDNTLSKLFF.

On this clonotype: A clone one base away is much larger, so this may be a read error. The genes are TRBV20-1 and TRBJ2-3; 10 bases are shared with TRBD2. The germline gives CDR1 DFQATT, CDR2 SNEGSKA (reference sequence). V lost 4 bases, J lost 3 bases, and 4 bases stayed unmatched. This CDR3 has 14 amino acids. The CDR3: CSAMSGRGTDTQYF. As DNA, the CDR3 is TGCAGTGCTATGAGCGGGAGGGGTACAGATACGCAGTATTTT.

This clonotype was recorded a few times. The gene calls are TRBV12-3 or TRBV12-4 and TRBJ2-6, with D maybe TRBD2 (6 bases). V dropped 4 bases and J dropped 2 bases, with 9 bases sitting between them. CDR3 length equals 15 residues. The CDR3 nucleotides are TGTGCCAGCAGTTCGGGAGCTACTGGGGCCAACGTCCTGACTTTC. It encodes CASSSGATGANVLTF.

This clonotype was recorded a few times. The rearrangement links TRBV12-2 to TRBJ2-5; the table's D call TRBD1 went unverified against the DNA. TRBV12-2 is classified as a pseudogene. The CDR3 is 16 residues long. The CDR3 is CASRLGAETDWETQYF. The CDR3 bases are TGTGCAAGTCGCTTAGGGGCGGAAACGGATTGGGAGACCCAGTACTTC.